The 16 T cell receptor beta chains presented below share a single source sample, sequenced in a study of CD8 T cells in Susac syndrome (dated by TCRdb to about 2019). The library was obtained by the immunoSEQ multiplex PCR assay. RNA was extracted using the RNeasy kit, and about 0.5 to 1 ug of the RNA was reverse transcribed with random hexamers. The raw public data were reprocessed by TCRdb itself: fastp quality trimming at Q25, MiXCR clonotype calling, in-frame beta chains only. For every CDR3 protein sequence, its rows merge into one entry that carries the most common genes and DNA. The sample data list some 260,000 distinct CDR3 sequences, and 85% to 95% of these were observed just once. The top ten constitute 0.065% to 0.08% of the sample. The sequenced sample consisted of CD4+ T cells from PBMCs. The receptors shown here come from a human donor with multiple sclerosis.

This chain links TRBV20-1 with TRBJ1-2; no clear D gene. Germline V lookup: CDR1 DFQATT, CDR2 SNEGSKA (reference sequence). The ends were cut back, 3 bases at V and 6 bases at J, with 23 bases in the middle. This CDR3 contains 16 residues. This CDR3 reads CSASILRQADANGYTF. The CDR3, as DNA: TGCAGTGCTAGTATCTTAAGGCAGGCGGATGCTAATGGCTACACCTTC.

The chain couples TRBV5-6 to TRBJ2-2; no firm D call. CDR1 is SGHDT, CDR2 YYEEEE, per germline. Trimming pared 0 bases from V and 4 bases from J, leaving 16 bases between. There are 17 residues in the CDR3. CDR3 region: CASSLAHSPWGTGELFF. DNA for the CDR3: TGTGCCAGCAGCTTGGCCCACTCGCCCTGGGGCACCGGGGAGCTGTTTTTT.

The chain employs TRBV7-9 and TRBJ1-1; tentative D call: TRBD1 (5 bases). The germline gives CDR1 SEHNR, CDR2 FQNEAQ (reference sequence). V was clipped by 1 base and J by 4 bases, with 7 bases between them. The CDR3 has 13 amino acids. CDR3: CASSLDGGTEAFF. DNA of the CDR3: TGTGCCAGCAGCTTAGATGGGGGCACTGAAGCTTTCTTT.

V is TRBV7-9 and J is TRBJ2-7; possible D gene TRBD1, 6 bases. Trimming pared 4 bases from V and 2 bases from J, leaving 18 bases between. The CDR3 totals 16 residues. Germline V gives CDR1 SEHNR, CDR2 FQNEAQ (reference sequence). In nucleotides, the CDR3 is TGTGCCAGCAGCTCGAAGGCCGGGACACCTACCTACGAGCAGTACTTC. This codes for CASSSKAGTPTYEQYF.

J is TRBJ2-2 and V is TRBV14; 11 positions agree with TRBD2. Germline CDR1 SGHDN, CDR2 FVKESK. The CDR3 sequence is 16 residues long. V shed 4 bases, J shed 5 bases, and the junction held 6 bases outside the gene matches. The CDR3 nucleotides are TGTGCCAGCAGCCTCACTAGCGGGAGAAGTACCGGGGAGCTGTTTTTT. As protein: CASSLTSGRSTGELFF.

J is TRBJ1-5 and V is TRBV7-2; D not certain. This CDR3 is 13 amino acids long. The germline CDR1 and CDR2 sequences are SGHTA and FQGNSA. V dropped 4 bases and J dropped 1 base, with 5 bases sitting between them. The DNA for the CDR3 is TGTGCCAGCAGCTCTGTAAGCAATCAGCCCCAGCATTTT. Amino acid sequence: CASSSVSNQPQHF.

The chain couples TRBV19 to TRBJ2-2; D ambiguous. V lost 6 bases, J lost 2 bases, and 7 bases lay in between. Germline V gene lookup returns CDR1 LNHDA and CDR2 SQIVND (reference sequence). The CDR3 is made up of 13 amino acids. The CDR3 spells CASRQENTGELFF. The CDR3 nucleotides are TGTGCCAGTAGGCAAGAAAACACCGGGGAGCTGTTTTTT. Full variable domain (missing parts from reference TRBV19 and TRBJ2-2): DGGITQSPKYLFRKEGQNVTLSCEQNLNHDAMYWYRQDPGQGLRLIYYSQIVNDFQKGDIAEGYSVSREKKESFPLTVTSAQKNPTAFYLCASRQENTGELFFGEGSRLTVL.

The rearrangement uses TRBV20-1 and TRBJ1-1; D is unclear. CDR3 size: 14 residues. Germline lookup yields CDR1 DFQATT and CDR2 SNEGSKA (reference sequence). Trimming cost V 2 bases and J 1 base, with 11 bases left between them. The CDR3 DNA sequence: TGCAGTGCTAGACTCCCCCCAGGGAACACTGAAGCTTTCTTT. It encodes CSARLPPGNTEAFF.

The rearrangement uses TRBV7-3 and TRBJ2-5; 7 bases fit TRBD1. This CDR3 is built from 15 residues. Germline assignment: CDR1 SGHTA and CDR2 FQGTGA. The ends lost 5 bases at V and 4 bases at J; junction bases unmatched: 10. This CDR3 is CASSAQTGWGETQYF. In DNA form, the CDR3 reads TGTGCCAGCAGCGCTCAGACAGGGTGGGGAGAGACCCAGTACTTC.

The chain uses TRBV20-1 and TRBJ2-3, with 11 bases that match TRBD2. Germline values: CDR1 DFQATT, CDR2 SNEGSKA (reference sequence). The CDR3 loop spans 12 amino acids. CDR3 nucleotides: TGCACTAGCGGGGGGATTGCAGATACGCAGTATTTT. As protein: CTSGGIADTQYF.

This CDR3 reads CASSLTQDTYEQYV. The DNA for the CDR3 is TGTGCCAGCAGTCTAACACAGGACACCTACGAGCAGTACGTC. The J gene is TRBJ2-7, the V gene TRBV6-6, with D possibly TRBD1 on 5 matching bases. Germline-derived CDR1 and CDR2 are MNHNY and SVGAGI (reference sequence). CDR3 length equals 14 residues. Deletions cut 5 bases from V and 2 bases from J, with 13 bases between.

V and J are TRBV27 and TRBJ2-2, with D unclear. There are 14 residues in the CDR3. Trimming pared 0 bases from V and 2 bases from J, leaving 4 bases between. The germline V gene has CDR1 MNHEY and CDR2 SMNVEV (reference sequence). As DNA, the CDR3 is TGTGCCAGCAGTTTATCTAGAAACACCGGGGAGCTGTTTTTT. It codes for CASSLSRNTGELFF.

The rearrangement uses TRBV29-1 and TRBJ1-3; D unresolved. Germline V gene lookup returns CDR1 SQVTM and CDR2 ANQGSEA. CDR3 size: 13 residues. The V and J ends lost 5 bases and 0 bases respectively, with 8 bases between them. CDR3 bases: TGCAGCGTTTCCCCAAACTCTGGAAACACCATATATTTT. Protein: CSVSPNSGNTIYF.

CDR3 sequence reads: CASSPRVSYEQYV. DNA for the CDR3: TGTGCCAGCTCACCACGCGTCTCCTACGAGCAGTACGTC. This chain uses TRBV18 with TRBJ2-7; D is unclear. This CDR3 comprises 13 residues. The V gene's germline CDR1 is KGHSH and CDR2 LQKENI. V was cut by 1 base and J by 0 bases, with 4 bases left in between.

The gene calls are TRBV28 and TRBJ1-4; D not resolved. The CDR3 extends over 14 amino acids. The ends were cut back, 6 bases at V and 3 bases at J, with 11 bases in the middle. Per germline, CDR1 MDHEN and CDR2 SYDVKM. The CDR3 loop is CASSEGGPNEKLFF. DNA for the CDR3: TGTGCCAGCAGCGAGGGTGGGCCTAATGAAAAACTGTTTTTT.

This rearrangement joins TRBV5-1 to TRBJ2-1; 12 bases map to TRBD2. The CDR3 totals 17 residues. The germline CDR1 and CDR2 sequences are SGHRS and YFSETQ. V shed 4 bases and J 4 bases; nucleotides not matched to a gene: 9. The CDR3, as DNA: TGCGCCAGCAGCGCTTGGACTAGCGGGGACAGTTACAATGAGCAGTTCTTC. Encoded protein: CASSAWTSGDSYNEQFF. Looking up the rest from reference TRBV5-1 and TRBJ2-1 gives the full variable domain: KAGVTQTPRYLIKTRGQQVTLSCSPISGHRSVSWYQQTPGQGLQFLFEYFSETQRNKGNFPGRFSGRQFSNSRSEMNVSTLELGDSALYLCASSAWTSGDSYNEQFFGPGTRLTVL.